This entry lists 28 T cell receptor beta chains sequenced from one sample in a study of T cell responses to AZD1222 COVID-19 vaccine. Using immunoSEQ multiplex PCR, the repertoire was profiled, and TCRdb retains in-frame clones only, with some absent. The data contain about 100,000 clones, more than 70% of them singletons. The sequenced sample was peripheral blood, obtained 28 days after the second AZD1222 dose. The receptors shown here come from an adult who received the AZD1222 COVID-19 vaccine.

The J gene is TRBJ1-5, the V gene TRBV5-1; 7 bases are shared with TRBD1. The CDR3 is 16 amino acids. Per germline, CDR1 SGHRS and CDR2 YFSETQ. Trimming at V came to 5 bases and at J to 0 bases, leaving 8 bases not matched to a gene. CDR3 loop: CASSLTGQDSNQPQHF. The CDR3 coding sequence is TGCGCCAGCAGTCTAACCGGACAGGATAGCAATCAGCCCCAGCATTTT.

The chain is built from TRBV5-1 and TRBJ2-1; D gene uncertain. Deletions cut 4 bases from V and 8 bases from J, with 22 bases between. The CDR3 contains 16 residues. Germline CDR1 reads SGHRS; CDR2 reads YFSETQ. CDR3 sequence: CASSIGKALRYDEQFF. The CDR3 coding sequence is TGCGCCAGCAGCATAGGGAAGGCCTTAAGGTACGATGAGCAGTTCTTC.

The V and J genes are TRBV5-1 and TRBJ1-1, with TRBD1 matching 8 bases. J was trimmed by 9 bases and V by 4 bases; bases with no gene match: 5. Germline loops: CDR1 SGHRS, CDR2 YFSETQ. The CDR3 consists of 12 residues. The CDR3 nucleotides are TGCGCCAGCAGCATAGGACAGGGCAAAGCTTTCTTT. It is translated as CASSIGQGKAFF.

The chain joins TRBV5-1 to TRBJ1-1, with 9 bases that match TRBD1. V lost 4 bases to trimming and J lost 0 bases; unmatched junction nucleotides: 7. The CDR3 is made up of 16 amino acids. Germline CDR1 reads SGHRS; CDR2 reads YFSETQ. The CDR3 DNA reads as TGCGCCAGCAGCGGGGGACAGGGCGCAATGAACACTGAAGCTTTCTTT. It codes for CASSGGQGAMNTEAFF.

This clone was picked up one time. The chain recombines TRBV5-6 with TRBJ1-5, with D possibly matching TRBD1 (6 bases). CDR1 SGHDT and CDR2 YYEEEE come from the germline V gene. Trimming took 4 bases from V and 7 from J, leaving 15 bases between them. This CDR3 is 14 amino acids long. This CDR3 reads CASSVQGVSQPQHF. For the CDR3, the DNA is TGTGCCAGCAGCGTACAGGGTGTCAGCCAGCCCCAGCATTTT.

V gene TRBV5-1 combines with J gene TRBJ1-2; tentatively, D is TRBD1 (6 bases). This CDR3 comprises 13 residues. V was clipped by 4 bases and J by 7 bases, with 14 bases between them. Germline CDR1 is SGHRS and CDR2 is YFSETQ. CDR3 residues: CASSAAGAGGYTF. CDR3 coding DNA: TGCGCCAGCAGCGCGGCGGGGGCCGGTGGCTACACCTTC.

The V call is TRBV2, the J call TRBJ1-4; D is unclear. V was cut by 4 bases and J by 7 bases, with 7 bases left in between. This CDR3 comprises 12 residues. The germline V gene has CDR1 SNHLY and CDR2 FYNNEI. The CDR3 DNA follows: TGTGCCAGCAGTGCCGAAGGTGAAAAACTGTTTTTT. It is translated as CASSAEGEKLFF.

The CDR3 region has the DNA TGTGCCATCAGTGCGGGCGATACGCAGTATTTT. Protein: CAISAGDTQYF. The chain links TRBV10-3 to TRBJ2-3; D is uncertain. The germline CDR1 and CDR2 sequences are ENHRY and SYGVKD. V was trimmed by 4 bases and J by 6 bases, leaving 5 bases between them. The CDR3 spans 11 residues.

The rearrangement joins TRBV6-5 to TRBJ2-2; 7 positions agree with TRBD2. The germline gives CDR1 MNHEY, CDR2 SVGAGI. The CDR3 is 16 residues long. Trimming at V came to 0 bases and at J to 4 bases, leaving 5 bases not matched to a gene. In nucleotides, the CDR3 is TGTGCCAGCAGTTACTCAGCGGGGCATGGCACCGGGGAGCTGTTTTTT. Its translation is CASSYSAGHGTGELFF.

This clone was recorded a few times. The CDR3 reads CSVDRGYEQYF. DNA of the CDR3: TGCAGCGTCGACAGGGGATACGAGCAGTACTTC. The chain recombines TRBV29-1 with TRBJ2-7; 8 positions match TRBD1. From germline, CDR1 is SQVTM and CDR2 ANQGSEA. This CDR3 is 11 amino acids long. V shed 6 bases, J shed 4 bases, and the junction held 2 bases outside the gene matches.

CDR3 nucleotides: TGCGCCAGCAGTCCGGACAGGGGGAACACTGAAGCTTTCTTT. It yields the protein CASSPDRGNTEAFF. V is TRBV10-1 and J is TRBJ1-1; 9 bases fit TRBD1. Looked up from germline, CDR1 is WNHNN and CDR2 is SYGVQD (reference sequence). The junction had 2 bases not matched to a gene; V was cut back by 5 bases and J by 1 base. This CDR3 has 14 residues.

This clone was seen only once. The gene calls are TRBV21-1 and TRBJ2-5; the DNA was not used to check the table's D call, TRBD1. TRBV21-1 is noted as a pseudogene. CDR3 length: 16 amino acids. This chain's CDR3 is CASSKPGQGISQTQYF. CDR3 sequence (DNA): TGTGCCAGCAGCAAACCCGGACAGGGGATCAGCCAGACCCAGTACTTC.

The chain joins TRBV10-3 to TRBJ2-5; weak D call: TRBD1 (6 bases). CDR1 is ENHRY, CDR2 SYGVKD, per germline. Between the trimmed V and J ends, which lost 0 bases and 5 bases, there was a span of 10 bases. The CDR3 is 14 residues long. Here the CDR3 reads CAISESTGYETQYF. CDR3 DNA: TGTGCCATCAGTGAGTCTACAGGGTACGAGACCCAGTACTTC.

This clone was picked up a small number of times. The genes are TRBV28 and TRBJ2-7, with a possible D match to TRBD1 (7 bases). Germline lookup yields CDR1 MDHEN and CDR2 SYDVKM. V was trimmed by 6 bases and J by 4 bases, leaving 22 bases between them. The CDR3 spans 16 residues. The CDR3 here is CASSPGGRTGIYEQYF. The CDR3 DNA follows: TGTGCCAGCAGCCCAGGGGGGCGAACGGGGATTTACGAGCAGTACTTC.

The chain carries TRBV18 and TRBJ1-1; D remains unclear. This CDR3 region has 13 residues. The germline gives CDR1 KGHSH, CDR2 LQKENI. V lost 3 bases and J lost 5, with 10 bases in between. This chain's CDR3 is CASSPNLGTEAFF. The CDR3, as DNA: TGTGCCAGCTCACCGAATTTGGGAACTGAAGCTTTCTTT.

The rearrangement joins TRBV30 to TRBJ2-7; 12 positions agree with TRBD2. The CDR3 contains 16 residues. J was trimmed by 5 bases and V by 3 bases; bases with no gene match: 11. The germline gives CDR1 GTSNPN, CDR2 SVGIG (reference sequence). Here the CDR3 reads CAWSALTSGSFHEQYF. In nucleotides, the CDR3 is TGTGCCTGGAGCGCCTTGACTAGCGGGAGTTTTCACGAGCAGTACTTC. Filled out from reference TRBV30 and TRBJ2-7, the complete variable domain reads SQTIHQWPATLVQPVGSPLSLECTVEGTSNPNLYWYRQAAGRGLQLLFYSVGIGQISSEVPQNLSASRPQDRQFILSSKKLLLSDSGFYLCAWSALTSGSFHEQYFGPGTRLTVT.

This clone has only one observation. The V gene is TRBV5-1, the J gene TRBJ1-1; 7 bases fit TRBD1. CDR1 is SGHRS, CDR2 YFSETQ, per germline. The V gene end was trimmed by 2 bases and the J gene end by 5 bases; junction bases not matched to a gene: 6. The CDR3 consists of 14 residues. The chain's CDR3 is CASSLAGGLTEAFF. Here the CDR3 DNA reads TGCGCCAGCAGCTTAGCAGGGGGTCTGACTGAAGCTTTCTTT.

This clone has just one count. The rearrangement uses TRBV29-1 and TRBJ2-3; D not resolved. V shed 2 bases and J shed 8 bases, with 8 bases lying between them. The CDR3 contains 11 residues. Germline values: CDR1 SQVTM, CDR2 ANQGSEA. The CDR3 DNA reads as TGCAGCGTTGAACGGAGCTTTACGCAGTATTTT. Residues: CSVERSFTQYF.

J is TRBJ1-2 and V is TRBV27; D remains unclear. CDR1 and CDR2 from the germline V gene are MNHEY and SMNVEV (reference sequence). The CDR3 extends over 13 amino acids. V was clipped by 2 bases and J by 0 bases, with 4 bases between them. Here the CDR3 DNA reads TGTGCCAGCAGTTTAGATTCTAACTATGGCTACACCTTC. It is translated as CASSLDSNYGYTF.

The CDR3 bases are TGTGCCAGCAGCCCCAAGACTAGAGACAATGAGCAGTTCTTC. This translates into CASSPKTRDNEQFF. This rearrangement joins TRBV3-1 (or the pseudogene TRBV3-2) to TRBJ2-1, with D perhaps matching TRBD2 (6 bases). V was shortened by 4 bases and J by 5 bases, with 12 bases between the two germline ends. Germline V lookup: CDR1 LGHDT, CDR2 YNNKEL (reference sequence). CDR3 length equals 14 residues.

V is TRBV19 and J is TRBJ1-5; D is perhaps TRBD1 (6 bases). The CDR3 is 18 residues long. Deletions cut 5 bases from V and 0 bases from J, with 20 bases between. Germline V lookup: CDR1 LNHDA, CDR2 SQIVND (reference sequence). DNA for the CDR3: TGTGCCAGTAGTCTATGGACAGAACCGAGTTATAGCAATCAGCCCCAGCATTTT. Translating gives CASSLWTEPSYSNQPQHF.

V and J are TRBV7-8 and TRBJ2-7, with D maybe TRBD1 (6 bases). The V gene's germline CDR1 is SGHVS and CDR2 FQNEAQ. Trimming shortened V by 5 bases and J by 0 bases, and 11 bases separated the two germline ends. CDR3 length: 14 amino acids. This chain's CDR3 is CASSPGTRSYEQYF. The CDR3 region has the DNA TGTGCCAGCAGCCCCGGGACACGCTCCTACGAGCAGTACTTC.

V gene TRBV4-2 combines with J gene TRBJ1-5; 7 bases are shared with TRBD1. The V gene end was trimmed by 0 bases and the J gene end by 0 bases; junction bases not matched to a gene: 8. Germline CDR1 LGHNA, CDR2 YNFKEQ. CDR3 length: 18 residues. DNA for the CDR3: TGTGCCAGCAGCCAAGATTGGCGCAGGGGGTATAGCAATCAGCCCCAGCATTTT. Protein product: CASSQDWRRGYSNQPQHF.

This clone was observed once. The rearrangement uses TRBV4-2 and TRBJ2-5; possibly TRBD1 or TRBD2 for D (5 bases each). Germline assignment: CDR1 LGHNA and CDR2 YNFKEQ. The V end lost 5 bases, the J end lost 4 bases, and 14 bases lay between the germline ends. The CDR3 runs to 14 residues. Written as DNA, the CDR3 is TGTGCCAGCAGCGAGGACGGGGCAGGAGAGACCCAGTACTTC. It translates to CASSEDGAGETQYF.

The chain joins TRBV5-6 to TRBJ2-7; D gene unclear. The V gene's germline CDR1 is SGHDT and CDR2 YYEEEE. V was shortened by 0 bases and J by 0 bases, with 13 bases between the two germline ends. The CDR3 runs to 16 residues. CDR3 sequence (DNA): TGTGCCAGCAGCTTGGGGGTCCGAATACCCTCCTACGAGCAGTACTTC. This codes for CASSLGVRIPSYEQYF.

The CDR3 spells CSVEGLRRGGSGNTIYF. CDR3 coding DNA: TGCAGCGTTGAAGGCCTCCGCCGTGGGGGATCTGGAAACACCATATATTTT. The chain carries TRBV29-1 and TRBJ1-3; tentative D call: TRBD1 (5 bases). Trimming stripped 1 base from V and 1 base from J, with 17 bases between. The CDR3 consists of 17 residues. From germline, CDR1 is SQVTM and CDR2 ANQGSEA.

This clone was seen more than once but under ten times. The chain links TRBV5-1 to TRBJ2-7; 7 nucleotides align to TRBD1. Germline V CDR1 and CDR2: SGHRS, YFSETQ. V gave up 5 bases and J gave up 4 bases; unmatched junction bases: 12. The CDR3 contains 15 residues. The DNA for the CDR3 is TGCGCCAGCAGGCCCGGGACAGTTCAGCTTTACGAGCAGTACTTC. Residues: CASRPGTVQLYEQYF.

This chain links TRBV16 with TRBJ2-7; 7 nucleotides agree with TRBD2. The CDR3 is 13 residues long. V gave up 1 base and J gave up 12 bases; unmatched junction bases: 9. The germline CDR1 and CDR2 sequences are KGHSY and FQNENV. CDR3 nucleotides: TGTGCCAGCAGCCAATACACCCAGCGGGAACCGTACTTC. As protein: CASSQYTQREPYF. The complete variable domain, with remaining parts taken from reference TRBV16 and TRBJ2-7, reads GEEVAQTPKHLVRGEGQKAKLYCAPIKGHSYVFWYQQVLKNEFKFLISFQNENVFDETGMPKERFSAKCLPNSPCSLEIQATKLEDSAVYFCASSQYTQREPYFGPGTRLTVT.